The clone carrying this TCR gamma chain was found a few times. The antigen remains unidentified. This sample is drawn from a study of Vδ1+ human thymocytes. The study's findings and limits: Unlike peripheral blood Vdelta1+ controls, thymic delta-chain sequences included about 20% Vdelta2 and few Vdelta3. Highly polyclonal TRG and TRD repertoires with Gaussian CDR3 length distributions appeared in thymus. Bulk repertoire data may be misinterpreted because of unexpected Vdelta2 sequences.

RNA was extracted from the cells and then reverse transcribed. The CDR3 regions were amplified by multiplex PCR from V-gene primers to a constant-region primer. TCRdb fed the multiplex PCR reads into CATT to redo clone calling. In the table there are 25,000 to 35,000 gamma-chain clones, more than 15% of which are singletons. Germline loops: CDR1 VTNTFY, CDR2 YDVSTARD (reference sequence). The CDR3 covers 13 residues. The V segment lost 0 bases and the J segment 8 bases; nucleotides outside the gene matches: 7. The TCR originated in a boy younger than two who had congenital heart surgery. The sequencing sample was made of Vdelta1+ gamma-delta thymocytes from the thymus. Indicated subset: FACS-sorted CD3+ TCRalphabeta- TCRVdelta1+ TCRVdelta2- thymocytes. The chain couples TRGV3 to TRGJ1 or TRGJ2. CDR3 sequence: CATWDRPSNKKLF. CDR3 DNA sequence: TGTGCCACCTGGGACAGGCCTTCGAATAAGAAACTCTTT.